Sequencing of this T cell receptor beta chain was carried out in a study of T cells in Graves' hyperthyroidism and ophthalmopathy. Overall study: Pretreatment peripheral blood was obtained at initial diagnosis.

Hyperthyroidism of Graves' type that showed no ophthalmopathy progression within 18 months was stable. Newly diagnosed hyperthyroidism, duration under 2 months, in patients aged 18 to 65. Amplification yielded TCR beta CDR3 regions, with RNA transcripts as the source. Carried out on the TCR CDR3, a first-round RT-PCR used the HTBI primer set. TCRdb reanalysed the multiplex PCR reads using MiXCR and keeps one entry per CDR3 protein. This sample yields under 800,000 distinct CDR3 sequences, of which around 15% are seen a single time; around 9.6% belongs to the top ten. Trimming left V 6 bases short and J 7 bases short, with 16 bases between. There are 13 residues in the CDR3. Per the germline V gene, CDR1 is SQVTM and CDR2 is ANQGSEA.

Sequences were obtained from blood. This clonotype was obtained from a woman aged 18-30 years with Graves' hyperthyroidism. The V call is TRBV29-1, the J call TRBJ1-5; the D is unclear. The CDR3 sequence: CSVVFGGRQPQHF. CDR3 bases: TGCAGCGTCGTGTTTGGAGGGCGGCAGCCCCAGCATTTT.